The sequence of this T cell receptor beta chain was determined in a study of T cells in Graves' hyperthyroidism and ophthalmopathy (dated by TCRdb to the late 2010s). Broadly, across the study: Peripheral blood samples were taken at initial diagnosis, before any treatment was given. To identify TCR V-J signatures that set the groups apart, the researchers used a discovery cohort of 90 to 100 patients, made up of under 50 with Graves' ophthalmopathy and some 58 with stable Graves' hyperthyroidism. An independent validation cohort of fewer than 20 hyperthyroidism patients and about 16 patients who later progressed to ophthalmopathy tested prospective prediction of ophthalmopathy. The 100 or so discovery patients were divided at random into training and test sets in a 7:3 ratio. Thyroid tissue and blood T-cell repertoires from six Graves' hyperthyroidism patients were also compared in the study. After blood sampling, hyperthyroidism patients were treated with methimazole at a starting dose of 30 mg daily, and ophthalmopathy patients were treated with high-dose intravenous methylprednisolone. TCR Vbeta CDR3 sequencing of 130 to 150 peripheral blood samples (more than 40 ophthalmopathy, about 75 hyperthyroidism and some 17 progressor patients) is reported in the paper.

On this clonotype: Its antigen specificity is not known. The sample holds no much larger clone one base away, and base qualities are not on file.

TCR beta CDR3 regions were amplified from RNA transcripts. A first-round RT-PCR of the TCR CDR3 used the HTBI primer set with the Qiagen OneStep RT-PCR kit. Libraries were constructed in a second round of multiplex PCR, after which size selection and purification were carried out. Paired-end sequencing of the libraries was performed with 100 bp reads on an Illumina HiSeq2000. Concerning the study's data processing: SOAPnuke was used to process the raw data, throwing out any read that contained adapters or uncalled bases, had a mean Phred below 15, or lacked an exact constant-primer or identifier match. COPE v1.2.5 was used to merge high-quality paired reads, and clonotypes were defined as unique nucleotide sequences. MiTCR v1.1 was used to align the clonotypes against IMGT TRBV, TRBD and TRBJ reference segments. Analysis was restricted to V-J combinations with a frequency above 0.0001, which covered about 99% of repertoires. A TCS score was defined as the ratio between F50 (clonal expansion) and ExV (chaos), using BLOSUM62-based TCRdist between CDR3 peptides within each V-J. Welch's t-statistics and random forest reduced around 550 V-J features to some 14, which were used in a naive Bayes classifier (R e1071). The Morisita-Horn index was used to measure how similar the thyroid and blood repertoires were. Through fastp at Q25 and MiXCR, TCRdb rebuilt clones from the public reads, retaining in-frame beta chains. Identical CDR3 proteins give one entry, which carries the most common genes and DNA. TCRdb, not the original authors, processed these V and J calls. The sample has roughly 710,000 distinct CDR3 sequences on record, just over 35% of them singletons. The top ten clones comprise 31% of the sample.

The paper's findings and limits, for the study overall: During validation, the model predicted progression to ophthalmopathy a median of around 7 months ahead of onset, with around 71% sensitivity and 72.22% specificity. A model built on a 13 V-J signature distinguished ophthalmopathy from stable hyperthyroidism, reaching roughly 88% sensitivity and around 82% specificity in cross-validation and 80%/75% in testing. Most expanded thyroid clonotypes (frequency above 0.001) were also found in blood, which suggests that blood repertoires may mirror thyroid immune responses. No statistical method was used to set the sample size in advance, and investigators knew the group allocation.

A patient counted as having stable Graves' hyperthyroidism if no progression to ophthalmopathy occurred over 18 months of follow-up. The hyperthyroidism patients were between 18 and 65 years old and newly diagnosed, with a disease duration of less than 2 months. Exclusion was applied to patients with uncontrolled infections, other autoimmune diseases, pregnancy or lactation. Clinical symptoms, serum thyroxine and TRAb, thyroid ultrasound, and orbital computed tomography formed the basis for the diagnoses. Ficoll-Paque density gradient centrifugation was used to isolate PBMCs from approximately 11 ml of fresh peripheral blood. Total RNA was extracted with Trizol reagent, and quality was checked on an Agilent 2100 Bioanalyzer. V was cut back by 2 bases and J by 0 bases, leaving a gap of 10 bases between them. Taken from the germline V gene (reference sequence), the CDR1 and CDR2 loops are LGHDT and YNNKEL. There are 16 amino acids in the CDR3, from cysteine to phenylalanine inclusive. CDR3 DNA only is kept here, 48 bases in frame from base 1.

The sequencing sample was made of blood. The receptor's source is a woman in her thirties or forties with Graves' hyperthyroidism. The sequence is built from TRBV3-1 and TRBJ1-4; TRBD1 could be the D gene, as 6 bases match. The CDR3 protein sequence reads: CASSQQGWATNEKLFF. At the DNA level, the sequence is TGTGCCAGCAGCCAACAGGGGTGGGCAACTAATGAAAAACTGTTTTTT.